This TCR beta chain was captured in a study of vaccination and CD4 T cells after COVID-19. Whole-study results and caveats: In convalescent patients, a median about 86% of reactive clones appeared only post-vaccination. Recorded median SARS-CoV-2-reactive clonotype numbers increased from roughly 19 to 38 without reaching significance.

The Oncomine TCR Beta short-read assay was what sequenced the DNA obtained from cultured CD4+ T cells. MiXCR was run by TCRdb on the PCR reads, yielding one entry per CDR3 protein. The sample shows about 5,900 distinct CDR3 sequences, around 56% of them seen only once. About this clonotype: The target antigen is unknown.

This sample's treatment: approximately nine-day PBMC culture with coronavirus spike peptide pools or control peptides (ViraFEST assay). Trimming cost V 0 bases and J 6 bases, with 8 bases left between them. CDR3 length: 14 amino acids. Germline CDR1 is MNHEY and CDR2 is SMNVEV (reference sequence). This chain uses TRBV27 with TRBJ2-2, with a tentative D call TRBD2 (7 bases). Sample: CD4+ T cells from blood, cultured in vitro. The receptor's source is a human donor who had recovered from COVID-19. The CDR3, as DNA: TGTGCCAGCAGTTTATCAGGGGGGGCCGGGGAGCTGTTTTTT. It specifies CASSLSGGAGELFF.